Listed here are 11 T cell receptor beta chains from one sample, sequenced in a study of spatial heterogeneity in lung cancer (dated by TCRdb to about 2019). Library creation used 5' RACE. The instrument was a NextSeq 500. TCRdb trimmed the raw reads at Q25, called clones with MiXCR and kept productive beta chains. Rows are unified per CDR3 protein, each entry keeping the most common DNA and genes. The sample records 15,000 or so distinct CDR3 sequences, just under 8% of which are singletons. The ten largest make up roughly 32% of the sample. Sample time point, as interpreted from the label and publication: sample taken at primary tumor resection. For TCR sequencing, whole RNA was extracted from tumor and nontumor lung tissue, or from cryopreserved PBMC samples, and no cell sorting was done. The source material was PBMCs, sampled at surgery. The receptors shown here come from a female donor with early-stage non-small cell lung cancer.

This clonotype was detected many times. In nucleotides, the CDR3 is TGTGCCAGCAGTTACTCCGGGACCAACCATCAGCCCCAGCATTTT. It codes for CASSYSGTNHQPQHF. The chain uses TRBV6-2 or TRBV6-3 and TRBJ1-5; TRBD1 might be the D (5 bases). V was clipped by 0 bases and J by 5 bases, with 11 bases between them. Germline lookup yields CDR1 MNHEY and CDR2 SVGEGT. The CDR3 consists of 15 residues.

This clonotype has just a few counts. The genes are TRBV12-3 or TRBV12-4 and TRBJ2-2; D assignment may be TRBD1 or TRBD2 (6 bases each). Trimming stripped 2 bases from V and 1 base from J, with 11 bases between. The CDR3 spans 16 residues. CDR3 loop: CASSLWGAGNTGELFF. The DNA of the CDR3 is TGTGCCAGCAGTTTATGGGGGGCCGGGAACACCGGGGAGCTGTTTTTT.

This clonotype was counted ten times or more. V gene TRBV12-3 or TRBV12-4 combines with J gene TRBJ2-7, with TRBD2 as a possible D gene (5 bases). This CDR3 is built from 17 residues. V lost 1 base, J lost 2 bases, and 18 bases lay in between. CDR3 DNA: TGTGCCAGCAGTTTAGACCCCAGTCAAGACTATGCCTACGAGCAGTACTTC. This translates into CASSLDPSQDYAYEQYF.

At least ten counts were recorded for this clonotype. This chain connects TRBV29-1 to TRBJ2-2; D not certain. V gave up 4 bases and J gave up 4 bases, with 13 bases separating them. The CDR3 totals 14 residues. Per the germline V gene, CDR1 is SQVTM and CDR2 is ANQGSEA. The CDR3 protein is CSVGHTGTTGELFF. Here the CDR3 DNA reads TGCAGCGTTGGACATACGGGTACCACCGGGGAGCTGTTTTTT.

This clonotype showed up many times. The chain links TRBV3-1 to TRBJ2-1; TRBD1 matches at 9 bases. J was trimmed by 7 bases and V by 5 bases; bases with no gene match: 9. The CDR3 is 15 residues long. The germline gives CDR1 LGHDT, CDR2 YNNKEL (reference sequence). The chain's CDR3 is CASSKGTGWENEQFF. The CDR3 DNA reads as TGTGCCAGCAGCAAGGGGACAGGGTGGGAGAATGAGCAGTTCTTC.

This clonotype has a count of ten or more. J is TRBJ2-7 and V is TRBV5-5, with D unresolved. The CDR3 extends over 11 amino acids. The V gene lost 5 bases and the J gene lost 3 bases, with 6 bases spanning the gap. Looked up from germline, CDR1 is SGHKS and CDR2 is YYEKEE (reference sequence). CDR3 amino acids: CASSFVYEQYF. CDR3 coding DNA: TGTGCCAGCAGTTTTGTCTACGAGCAGTACTTC.

This clonotype appeared many times. V usage is TRBV7-9 and J usage is TRBJ2-7; D unclear. The CDR3 is 12 amino acids. Trimming removed 4 bases from V and 2 bases from J, with 6 bases in between. The germline V gene has CDR1 SEHNR and CDR2 FQNEAQ (reference sequence). CDR3 in amino acids: CASSWQTYEQYF. The CDR3 DNA is TGTGCCAGCAGCTGGCAGACCTACGAGCAGTACTTC.

This clonotype was detected ten times or more. The J gene is TRBJ1-3, the V gene TRBV28; the D gene is possibly TRBD1 (5 bases). Trimming removed 7 bases at V and 0 bases at J, with 10 bases between. This CDR3 spans 14 amino acids. CDR1 MDHEN and CDR2 SYDVKM come from the germline V gene. This chain's CDR3 is CASTTTGSGNTIYF. In nucleotides, the CDR3 is TGTGCCAGCACCACCACAGGCTCTGGAAACACCATATATTTT.

This clonotype was counted at least ten times. This sequence joins TRBV20-1 and TRBJ1-5, with D hard to call. CDR3 length: 17 residues. V was shortened by 6 bases and J by 2 bases, with 23 bases between the two germline ends. Germline assignment: CDR1 DFQATT and CDR2 SNEGSKA (reference sequence). This chain's CDR3 is CSAATGIFLRGNQPQHF. The CDR3 nucleotides read TGCAGTGCCGCAACCGGTATCTTCCTGAGGGGCAATCAGCCCCAGCATTTT.

The chain couples TRBV29-1 to TRBJ2-3, with D perhaps given as TRBD1 or TRBD2 (5 bases each). The germline V gene has CDR1 SQVTM and CDR2 ANQGSEA. The CDR3 has 13 amino acids. Trimming cost V 7 bases and J 1 base, with 12 bases left between them. This CDR3 is CSGDPFGTDTQYF. The CDR3 DNA reads TGCAGCGGGGACCCTTTCGGCACAGATACGCAGTATTTT.

This clonotype was seen at least ten times. This rearrangement joins TRBV14 to TRBJ2-5; D is unresolved. This CDR3 has 12 amino acids. Trimming left V 1 base short and J 6 bases short, with 6 bases between. The germline gives CDR1 SGHDN, CDR2 FVKESK. CDR3 in amino acids: CASSQVTQTQYF. The CDR3 DNA reads TGTGCCAGCAGCCAAGTCACCCAGACCCAGTACTTC.